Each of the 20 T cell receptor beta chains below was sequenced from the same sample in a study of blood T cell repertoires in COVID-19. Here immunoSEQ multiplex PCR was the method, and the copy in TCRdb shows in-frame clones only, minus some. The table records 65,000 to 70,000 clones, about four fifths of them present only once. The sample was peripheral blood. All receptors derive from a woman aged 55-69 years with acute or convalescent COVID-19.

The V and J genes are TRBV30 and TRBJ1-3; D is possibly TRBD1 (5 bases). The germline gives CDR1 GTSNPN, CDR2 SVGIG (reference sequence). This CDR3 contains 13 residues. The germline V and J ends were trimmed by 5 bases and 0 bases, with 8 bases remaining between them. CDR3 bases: TGTGCCTGGCGGGGGAGCTCTGGAAACACCATATATTTT. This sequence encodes CAWRGSSGNTIYF.

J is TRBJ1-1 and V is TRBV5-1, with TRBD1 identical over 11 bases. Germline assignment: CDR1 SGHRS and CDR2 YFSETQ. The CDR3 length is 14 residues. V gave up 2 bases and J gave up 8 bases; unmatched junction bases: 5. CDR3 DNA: TGCGCCAGCAGCTTAGGACAGGGGGCTCAGGAAGCTTTCTTT. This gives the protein CASSLGQGAQEAFF.

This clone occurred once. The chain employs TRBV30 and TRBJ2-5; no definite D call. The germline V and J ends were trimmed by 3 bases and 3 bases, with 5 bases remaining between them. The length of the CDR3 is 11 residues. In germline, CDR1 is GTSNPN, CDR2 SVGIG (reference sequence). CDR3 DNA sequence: TGTGCCTGGAGCGTTAAAGAGACCCAGTACTTC. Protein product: CAWSVKETQYF.

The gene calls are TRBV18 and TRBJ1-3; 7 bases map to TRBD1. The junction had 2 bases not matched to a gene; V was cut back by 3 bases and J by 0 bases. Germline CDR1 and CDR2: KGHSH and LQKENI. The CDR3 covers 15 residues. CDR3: CASSPWDSSGNTIYF. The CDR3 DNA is TGTGCCAGCTCACCGTGGGACAGCTCTGGAAACACCATATATTTT. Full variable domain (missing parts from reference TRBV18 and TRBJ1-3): NAGVMQNPRHLVRRRGQEARLRCSPMKGHSHVYWYRQLPEEGLKFMVYLQKENIIDESGMPKERFSAEFPKEGPSILRIQQVVRGDSAAYFCASSPWDSSGNTIYFGEGSWLTVV.

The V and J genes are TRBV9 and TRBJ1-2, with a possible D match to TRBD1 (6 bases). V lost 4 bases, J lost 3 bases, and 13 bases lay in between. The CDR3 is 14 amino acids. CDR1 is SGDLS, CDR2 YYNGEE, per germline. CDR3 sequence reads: CASSPRDTHYGYTF. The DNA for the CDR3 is TGTGCCAGCAGCCCCAGGGACACCCACTATGGCTACACCTTC.

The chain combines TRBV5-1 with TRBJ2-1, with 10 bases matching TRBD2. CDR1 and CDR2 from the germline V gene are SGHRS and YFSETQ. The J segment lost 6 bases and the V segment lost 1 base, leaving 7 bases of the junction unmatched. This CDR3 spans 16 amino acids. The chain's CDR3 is CASSLSGTSVTNEQFF. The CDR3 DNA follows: TGCGCCAGCAGCTTGAGTGGGACTAGCGTTACCAATGAGCAGTTCTTC.

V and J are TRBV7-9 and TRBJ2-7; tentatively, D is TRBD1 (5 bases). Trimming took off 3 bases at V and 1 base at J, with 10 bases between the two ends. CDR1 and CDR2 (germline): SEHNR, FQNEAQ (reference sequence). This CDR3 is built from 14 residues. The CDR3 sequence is CASSFTSGSYEQYF. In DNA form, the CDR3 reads TGTGCCAGCAGCTTTACCTCAGGGTCCTACGAGCAGTACTTC.

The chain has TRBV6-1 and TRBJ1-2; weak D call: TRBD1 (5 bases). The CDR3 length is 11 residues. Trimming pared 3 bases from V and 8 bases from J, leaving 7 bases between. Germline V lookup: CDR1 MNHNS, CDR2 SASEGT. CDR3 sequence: CASSDRVGYTF. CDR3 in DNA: TGTGCCAGCAGTGACAGGGTCGGCTACACCTTC.

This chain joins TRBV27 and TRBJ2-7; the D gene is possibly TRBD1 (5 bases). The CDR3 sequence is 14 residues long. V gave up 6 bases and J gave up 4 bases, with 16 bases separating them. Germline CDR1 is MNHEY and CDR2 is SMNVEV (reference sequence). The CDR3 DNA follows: TGTGCCAGCAGCCCCCAGGGCGCGTCATACGAGCAGTACTTC. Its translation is CASSPQGASYEQYF.

The CDR3 protein is CASAFGQGQETQYF. Here the CDR3 DNA reads TGTGCCAGCGCCTTCGGACAGGGACAAGAGACCCAGTACTTC. The V and J genes are TRBV2 and TRBJ2-5; 8 bases are a match to TRBD1. With V trimmed by 8 bases and J by 2 bases, 7 bases remained unmatched. Germline V gene lookup returns CDR1 SNHLY and CDR2 FYNNEI. This CDR3 has 14 residues.

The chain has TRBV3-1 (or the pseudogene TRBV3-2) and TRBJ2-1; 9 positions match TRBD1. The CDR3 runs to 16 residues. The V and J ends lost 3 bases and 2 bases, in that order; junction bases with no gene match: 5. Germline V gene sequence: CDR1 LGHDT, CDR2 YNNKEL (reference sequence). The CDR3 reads CASSHGTGTPYNEQFF. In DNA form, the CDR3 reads TGTGCCAGCAGCCACGGGACAGGGACTCCCTACAATGAGCAGTTCTTC.

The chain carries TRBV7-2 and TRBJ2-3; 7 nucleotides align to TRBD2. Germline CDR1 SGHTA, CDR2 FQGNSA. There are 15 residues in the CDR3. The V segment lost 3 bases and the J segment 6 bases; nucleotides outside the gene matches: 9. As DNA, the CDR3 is TGTGCCAGCAGCTTGCTAGCGGTGGGAGGGGATACGCAGTATTTT. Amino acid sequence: CASSLLAVGGDTQYF.

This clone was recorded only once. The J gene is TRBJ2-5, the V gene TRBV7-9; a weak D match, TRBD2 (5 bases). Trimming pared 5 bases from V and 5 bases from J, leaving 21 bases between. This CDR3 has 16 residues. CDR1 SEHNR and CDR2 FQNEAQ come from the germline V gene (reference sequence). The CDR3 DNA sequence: TGTGCCAGCAGCCCGGACTGGGTCTATGCGCCGGAGACCCAGTACTTC. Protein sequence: CASSPDWVYAPETQYF.

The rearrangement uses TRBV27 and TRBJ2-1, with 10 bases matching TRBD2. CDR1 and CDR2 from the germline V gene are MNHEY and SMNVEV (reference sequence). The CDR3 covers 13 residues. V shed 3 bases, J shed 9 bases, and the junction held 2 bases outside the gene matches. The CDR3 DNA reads TGTGCCAGCAGTTTCGGGACTAGCGCTGAGCAGTTCTTC. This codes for CASSFGTSAEQFF.

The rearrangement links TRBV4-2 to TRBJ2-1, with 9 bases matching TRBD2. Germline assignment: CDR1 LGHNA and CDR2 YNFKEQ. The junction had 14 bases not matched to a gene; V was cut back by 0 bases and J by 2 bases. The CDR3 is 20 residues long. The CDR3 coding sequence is TGTGCCAGCAGCCAAGAGGGACTAGCCTCCCTTAATCTTCCCTACAATGAGCAGTTCTTC. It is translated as CASSQEGLASLNLPYNEQFF.

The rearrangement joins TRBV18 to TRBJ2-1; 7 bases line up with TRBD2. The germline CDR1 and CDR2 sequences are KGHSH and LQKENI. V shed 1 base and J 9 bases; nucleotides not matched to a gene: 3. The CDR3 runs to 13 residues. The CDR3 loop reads CASSPQRDSEQFF. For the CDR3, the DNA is TGTGCCAGCTCACCACAGCGGGATAGTGAGCAGTTCTTC.

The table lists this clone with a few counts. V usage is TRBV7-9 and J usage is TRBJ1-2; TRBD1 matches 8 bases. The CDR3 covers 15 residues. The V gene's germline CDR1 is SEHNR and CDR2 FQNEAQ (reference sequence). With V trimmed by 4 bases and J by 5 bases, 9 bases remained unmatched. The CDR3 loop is CASSSVRDRGYGYTF. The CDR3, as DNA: TGTGCCAGCAGCTCAGTACGAGACAGGGGTTATGGCTACACCTTC.

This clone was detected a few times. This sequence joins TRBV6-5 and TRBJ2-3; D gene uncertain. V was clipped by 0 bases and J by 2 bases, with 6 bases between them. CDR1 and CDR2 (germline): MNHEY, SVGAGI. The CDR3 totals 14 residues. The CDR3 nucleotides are TGTGCCAGCAGTTACTCCGGTCCCACAGATACGCAGTATTTT. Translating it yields CASSYSGPTDTQYF.

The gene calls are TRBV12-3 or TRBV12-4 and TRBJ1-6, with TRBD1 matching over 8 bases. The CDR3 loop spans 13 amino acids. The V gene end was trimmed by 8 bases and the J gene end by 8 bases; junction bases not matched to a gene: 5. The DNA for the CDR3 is TGTGCCAGCTCCGACAGGGGAGATTCACCCCTCCACTTT. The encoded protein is CASSDRGDSPLHF.

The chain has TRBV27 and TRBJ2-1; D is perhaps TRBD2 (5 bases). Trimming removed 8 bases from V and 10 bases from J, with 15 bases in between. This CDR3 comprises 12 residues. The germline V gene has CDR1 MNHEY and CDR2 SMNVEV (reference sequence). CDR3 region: CASAAFPGEQFF. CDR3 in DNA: TGTGCCAGCGCAGCTTTTCCGGGAGAGCAGTTCTTC.